The 6 T cell receptor beta chains below all came from one sample that was sequenced in a study of T cell repertoires in cytomegalovirus infection. Each CDR3 protein gets one entry after TCRdb re-called the reads with MiXCR. The table has just under 500,000 distinct CDR3 sequences, 33% seen once. Their cognate antigens are unknown. The specimen comprised cultured PBMCs, sampled from culture after CMV antigen stimulation. The source is a human donor in good health (CMV status not recorded). Some clones in this sample may be carry-over from other donors' samples.

The genes are TRBV4-3 and TRBJ2-1; D is unresolved. The V end lost 0 bases, the J end lost 3 bases, and 9 bases lay between the germline ends. The CDR3 loop spans 15 amino acids. Germline V gene sequence: CDR1 LGHNA, CDR2 YSLEER. The CDR3 DNA reads as TGCGCCAGCAGCCAAGATTCCGCTAACTACAATGAGCAGTTCTTC. Its translation: CASSQDSANYNEQFF.

The V gene is TRBV27, the J gene TRBJ2-1; TRBD2 agrees at 7 bases. Per germline, CDR1 MNHEY and CDR2 SMNVEV (reference sequence). This CDR3 is built from 16 residues. Trimming removed 0 bases from V and 0 bases from J; junction bases left unmatched: 2. Here the CDR3 reads CASSLSASGSYNEQFF. The DNA for the CDR3 is TGTGCCAGCAGTTTATCGGCTAGCGGCTCCTACAATGAGCAGTTCTTC.

The chain uses TRBV6-8 and TRBJ1-1, with D maybe TRBD1 (6 bases). V lost 5 bases and J 4 bases, leaving 17 bases between the germline ends. The V gene's germline CDR1 is MNHGY and CDR2 SAAAGT. The CDR3 contains 15 residues. The CDR3 nucleotides read TGTGCCAGCAGTCCCGGGGGGGCGGGGAGCACTGAAGCTTTCTTT. It translates to CASSPGGAGSTEAFF.

A few counts support this clonotype. This chain's CDR3 is CASRTGCEQYV. The CDR3 bases are TGTGCCAGCAGGACGGGGTGTGAGCAGTACGTC. The chain has TRBV6-2 or TRBV6-3 and TRBJ2-7, with TRBD2 as a possible D gene (5 bases). Germline CDR1 reads MNHEY; CDR2 reads SVGEGT. The length of the CDR3 is 11 residues. Trimming shortened V by 6 bases and J by 7 bases, and 10 bases separated the two germline ends.

This clonotype has ten or more counts. The V call is TRBV7-2, the J call TRBJ1-4; no definite D call. This CDR3 region has 15 residues. In germline, CDR1 is SGHTA, CDR2 FQGNSA. V lost 2 bases, J lost 7 bases, and 14 bases lay in between. As DNA, the CDR3 is TGTGCCAGCAGCTTAAGCCCCGGAGCGGGTGAAAAACTGTTTTTT. This gives the protein CASSLSPGAGEKLFF.

This chain connects TRBV12-3 or TRBV12-4 to TRBJ1-2; 10 bases align to TRBD1. The CDR3 spans 17 residues. With 3 bases clipped from V and 6 bases from J, the junction kept 13 bases outside the gene matches. CDR3 residues: CASSLEQLGQGNDGYTF. CDR3 nucleotides: TGTGCCAGCAGTTTGGAGCAACTGGGACAGGGGAACGATGGCTACACCTTC.